This TCR beta chain was identified during a study of cytomegalovirus exposure and HLA in healthy donors. After removal of 6 bases from V and 3 bases from J, the junction contained 8 bases not matched to a gene. The CDR3 is made up of 15 amino acids. The germline gives CDR1 KGHSH, CDR2 LQKENI. Overall study results and limits: There were some public TCRs occurring in many donors, but most TCR sequences were rare. Sequence variants that were highly shared formed a cluster that was likely a sequencing artifact. By a later analysis, the bulk of CMV-associated TCR beta chains appeared HLA-restricted.

PCR amplification relied on 60 Vbeta primers (plus 13 Jbeta primers). As originally analysed: Unique TCR beta chains numbered about 79 million in a later analysis, with about 9.9 million shared. Assay: immunoSEQ multiplex PCR; the TCRdb copy retains only in-frame clones and omits some. The V and J calls and clone size were taken over from that table, and D and trimming were inferred from the DNA. The repertoire consists of more than 85,000 clones, with about 15% occurring once and the leading ten covering around 0.86%. A note on this clone: The antigen remains unidentified.

The sequence was obtained from a female donor in good health and CMV-seronegative. The rearrangement links TRBV18 to TRBJ2-5; TRBD2 matches at 9 bases. The sequenced sample consisted of PBMCs. This CDR3 reads CASSPFSGGEETQYF. CDR3 bases: TGTGCCAGCTCCCCCTTTAGCGGGGGCGAAGAGACCCAGTACTTC.